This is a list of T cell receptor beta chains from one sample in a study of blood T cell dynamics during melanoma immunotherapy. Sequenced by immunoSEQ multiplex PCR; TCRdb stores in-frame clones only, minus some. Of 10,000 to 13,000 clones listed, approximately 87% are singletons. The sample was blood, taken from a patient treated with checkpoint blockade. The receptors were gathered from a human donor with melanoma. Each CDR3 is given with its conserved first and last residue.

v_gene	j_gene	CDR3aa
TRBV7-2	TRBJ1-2	CASSLDRGSYGYTF
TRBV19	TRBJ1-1	CASSVLGSGGTEAFF
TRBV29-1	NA	CSVVTGYRIEQYF
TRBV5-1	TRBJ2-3	CASSSTSGGAYDTDTQYF
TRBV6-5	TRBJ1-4	CASNDRGGTNEKLFF
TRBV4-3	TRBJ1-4	CASSQSGTASGKDEKLFF
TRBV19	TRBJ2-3	CASRDLAGDTDTQYF
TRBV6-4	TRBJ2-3	CASSEASTDTQYF
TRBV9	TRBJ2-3	CASSTGITDTQYF
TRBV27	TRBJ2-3	CASNPLGQGVTDTQYF
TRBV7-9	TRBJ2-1	CASSPGGTNNNEQFF
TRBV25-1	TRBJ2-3	CASRAAGATDTQYF
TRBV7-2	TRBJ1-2	CASSLDRGNGYTF
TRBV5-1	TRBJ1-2	CASSPGDGGFNYGYTF
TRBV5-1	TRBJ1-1	CASSLTELNTEAFF
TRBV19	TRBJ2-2	CASSMYRGAGELFF
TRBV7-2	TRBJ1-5	CASSFGGGQPQHF
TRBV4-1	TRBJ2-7	CASSPTDRPYEQYF
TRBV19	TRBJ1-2	CASSIPVQGGNGYTF
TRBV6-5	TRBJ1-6	CASNGWDNSPLHF
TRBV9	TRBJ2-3	CASSVGASGVTDTQYF
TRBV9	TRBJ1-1	CASMGGSNTEAFF
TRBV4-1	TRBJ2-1	CASSSTAVVDEQFF
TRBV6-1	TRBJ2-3	CASSESPGQGATQYF
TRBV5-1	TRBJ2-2	CASSFRTWDTGELFF
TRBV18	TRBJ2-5	CASSPEMQTQYF
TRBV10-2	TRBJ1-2	CASRGQGYNYGYTF
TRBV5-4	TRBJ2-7	CASRMGGPLVYEQYF
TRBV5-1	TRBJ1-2	CASSSTVGGIEGYTF
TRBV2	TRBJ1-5	CASSERAGNQPQHF
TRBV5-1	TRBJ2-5	CASSSQALAEETQYF
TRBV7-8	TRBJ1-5	CASSLGNNQPQHF
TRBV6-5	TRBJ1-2	CASTQGGAGKKGYTF
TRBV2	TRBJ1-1	CASSVPGATEAFF
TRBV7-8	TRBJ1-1	CASSLSRGNTEAFF
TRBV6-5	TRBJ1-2	CASRVQQGSYGYTF
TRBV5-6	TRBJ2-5	CASSLALAGRETQYF
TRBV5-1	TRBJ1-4	CASSLEGGNEKLFF
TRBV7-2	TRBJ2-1	CASSLGTGYNEQFF
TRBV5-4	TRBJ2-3	CASSSSGFDTQYF
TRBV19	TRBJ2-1	CASSTGLEGFF
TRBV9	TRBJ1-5	CASSVEPQGNQPQHF
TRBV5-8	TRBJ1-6	CASSRVRGNNSPLHF
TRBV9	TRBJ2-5	CASSVGNGGVQETQYF
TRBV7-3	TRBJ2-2	CASSLPSGGASTGELFF
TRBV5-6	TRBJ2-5	CASSFRAGGPQETQYF
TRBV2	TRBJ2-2	CASRKLAANTGELFF
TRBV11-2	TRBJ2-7	CASSPGGGRNEQYF
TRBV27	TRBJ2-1	CASSPDRDIAYNEQFF